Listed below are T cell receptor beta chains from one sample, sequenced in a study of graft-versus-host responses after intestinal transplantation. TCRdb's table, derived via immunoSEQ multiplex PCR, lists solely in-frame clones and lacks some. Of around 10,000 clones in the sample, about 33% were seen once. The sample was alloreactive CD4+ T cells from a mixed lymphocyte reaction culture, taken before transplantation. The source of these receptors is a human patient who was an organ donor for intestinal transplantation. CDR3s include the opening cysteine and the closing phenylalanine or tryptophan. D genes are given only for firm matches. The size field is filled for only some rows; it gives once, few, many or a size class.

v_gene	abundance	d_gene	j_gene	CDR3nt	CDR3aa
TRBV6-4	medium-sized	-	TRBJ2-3	TGTGCCAGCAGCCGACGCGGAGGGGACACAGATACGCAGTATTTT	CASSRRGGDTDTQYF
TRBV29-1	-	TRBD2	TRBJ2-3	TGCAGCGCACTAGCGGGGGGCACAGATACGCAGTATTTT	CSALAGGTDTQYF
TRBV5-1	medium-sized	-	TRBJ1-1	TGCGCCAGCAGCTTGGCCCTATCGGGCACTGAAGCTTTCTTT	CASSLALSGTEAFF
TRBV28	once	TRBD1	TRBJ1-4	TGTGCCAGCAGCCTGACAGGGGGTCATGAAAAACTGTTTTTT	CASSLTGGHEKLFF
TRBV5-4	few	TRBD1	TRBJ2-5	TGTGCCAGCTCCGGGACAGCTAAAGAGACCCAGTACTTC	CASSGTAKETQYF
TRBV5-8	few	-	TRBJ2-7	TGTGCCAGCACCCACGACAGGTGGGACGAGCAGTACTTC	CASTHDRWDEQYF
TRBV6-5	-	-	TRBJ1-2	TGTGCCAGCAGTTACCGGCGCCAGGGTAGCGGAGGCTACACCTTC	CASSYRRQGSGGYTF
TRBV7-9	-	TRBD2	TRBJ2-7	TGTGCCAGCAGCTTACGGGAGGCAGGGCTGAACTTC	CASSLREAGLNF
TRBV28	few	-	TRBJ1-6	TGTGCCAGCCGCGTCAGGGGCAGGGATTCACCCCTCCACTTT	CASRVRGRDSPLHF
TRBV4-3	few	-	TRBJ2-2	TGCGCCGCTGGGAGCCCCCTCAACACCGGGGAGCTGTTTTTT	CAAGSPLNTGELFF
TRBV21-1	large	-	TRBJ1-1	TGTGCCAGCCAGCAAAGTCCTACAGGGAACACTGAAGCTTTCTTT	CASQQSPTGNTEAFF
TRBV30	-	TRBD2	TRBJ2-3	TGTGCCTGGAGTGTAGCGGGGGGCACAGATACGCAGTATTTT	CAWSVAGGTDTQYF
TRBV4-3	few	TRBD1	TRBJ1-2	TGCGCCAGCAGCCATGCCAACCCGACAGGGGCGGATGGCTACACCTTC	CASSHANPTGADGYTF
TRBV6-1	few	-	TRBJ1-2	TGTGCCAGCAGACCCCGAGGGGGTGGAGGCTACACCTTC	CASRPRGGGGYTF
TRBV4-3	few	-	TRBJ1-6	TGCGCCAGCAGCCAAGGACTCATGAATTCACCCCTCCACTTT	CASSQGLMNSPLHF
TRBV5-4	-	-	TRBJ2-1	TGCGCCAGCAGCCAAGCTCCAAGTCGCTCCTACAATGAGCAGTTCTTC	CASSQAPSRSYNEQFF
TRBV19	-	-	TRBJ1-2	TGTGCCAGCCTATCGGCTAACTATGGCTACACCTTC	CASLSANYGYTF
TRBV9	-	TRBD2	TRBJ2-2	TGTGCCAGCAGCGTAGGACTAGCGTTGAACACCGGGGAGCTGTTTTTT	CASSVGLALNTGELFF
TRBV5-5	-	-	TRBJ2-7	TGTGCCAGCAGCTTTGCAGGGGCCTACGAGCAGCACTTC	CASSFAGAYEQHF
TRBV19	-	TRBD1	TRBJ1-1	TGTGCCACTTACAGGGGTACGAACACTGAAGCTTTCTTT	CATYRGTNTEAFF
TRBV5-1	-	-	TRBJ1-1	TGCGCCAGCAGCTTGTTAGGGGGGAACACTGAAGCTTTCTTT	CASSLLGGNTEAFF
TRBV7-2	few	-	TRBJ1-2	TGTGCCAGCAGCTTAAACCCTACGGGAGTAGGTGGCTACACCTTC	CASSLNPTGVGGYTF
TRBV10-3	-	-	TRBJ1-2	TGTGCCATCAGTGAGGGGAGCTATGGCTACACCTTC	CAISEGSYGYTF
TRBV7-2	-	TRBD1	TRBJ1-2	TGTGCCAGCAGCCCGGACAGGACTGGCGTTAACTATGGCTACACCTTC	CASSPDRTGVNYGYTF
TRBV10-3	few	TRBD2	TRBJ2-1	TGTGCCATCAGTGGGGTAGGCGGGGGGGCCACTTTCGGCTTCAATGAGCAGTTCTTC	CAISGVGGGATFGFNEQFF
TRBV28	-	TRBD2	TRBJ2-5	TGTGCCAGCAGTTACGGGGGGGCACAAGAGACCCAGTACTTC	CASSYGGAQETQYF
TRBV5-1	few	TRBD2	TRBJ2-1	TGCGCCAGCAGCTTGGTGGGGGGGGGTATCTCCTACAATGAGCAGTTCTTC	CASSLVGGGISYNEQFF
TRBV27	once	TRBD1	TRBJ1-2	TGTGCCAGCAGTCCCCGCGGGACAGTCGATTCTCATGGTTACACCTTC	CASSPRGTVDSHGYTF
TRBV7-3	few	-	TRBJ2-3	TGTGCCAGCAGCCTATCAGGGGCCCTTAACACAGATACGCAGTATTTT	CASSLSGALNTDTQYF
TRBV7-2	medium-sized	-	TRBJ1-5	TGTGCCAGCAGCCCCAGGGGTGGCAATCAGCCCCAGCATTTT	CASSPRGGNQPQHF
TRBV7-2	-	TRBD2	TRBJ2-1	TGTGCCAGCAGCTTAGCGCTTACTAGCGGGGGGTACAATGAGCAGTTCTTC	CASSLALTSGGYNEQFF
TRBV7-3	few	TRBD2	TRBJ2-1	TGTGCCAGCAGCTTAGCGGGGGTTTACAATGAGCAGTTCTTC	CASSLAGVYNEQFF
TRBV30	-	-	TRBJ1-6	TGTGCCTGGAGTTCCGGGGTCCTTTATTCACCCCTCCACTTT	CAWSSGVLYSPLHF
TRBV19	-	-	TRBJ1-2	TGTGCCAGCCGGCGGGGGGAAGGCTATGGCTACACCTTC	CASRRGEGYGYTF
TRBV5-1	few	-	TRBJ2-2	TGCGCCAGCAGCTTGTTTGGCGGCACCGGGGAGCTGTTTTTT	CASSLFGGTGELFF
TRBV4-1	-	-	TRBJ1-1	TGCGCCAGCAGCCAAAGGAACCGCGGGGGGGGAACTGAAGCTTTCTTT	CASSQRNRGGGTEAFF
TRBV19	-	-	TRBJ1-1	TGTGCCAGTAGTCTATTATACAACACTGAAGCTTTCTTT	CASSLLYNTEAFF
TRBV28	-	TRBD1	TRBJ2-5	TGTGCCAGCAGTTTAGTTGGGACAGGGTCCCAGTACTTC	CASSLVGTGSQYF
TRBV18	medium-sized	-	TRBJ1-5	TGTGCCAGCTCACCATCAAGCAATCAGCCCCAGCATTTT	CASSPSSNQPQHF
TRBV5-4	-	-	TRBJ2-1	TGTGCCAGCAGCGGGGGGCTCAGGGGGACCTACAATGAGCAGTTCTTC	CASSGGLRGTYNEQFF
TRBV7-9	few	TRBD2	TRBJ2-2	TGTGCCAGCAGCGTCAGACTAGCGACGAGCACCGGGGAGCTGTTTTTT	CASSVRLATSTGELFF
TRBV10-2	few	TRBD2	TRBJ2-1	TGCGCCAGCAGTGAGTCGATGGGGCGGGGGGGCTACAATGAGCAGTTCTTC	CASSESMGRGGYNEQFF
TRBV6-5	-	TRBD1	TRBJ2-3	TGTGCCAGCAGCTACAGGGACAGGGGGAAGCAGTATTTT	CASSYRDRGKQYF